Below, 11 T cell receptor beta chains from the same sample are listed, as sequenced in a study of metastatic and nonmetastatic thyroid tumors. With MiXCR, TCRdb called clones anew from the PCR reads. The sample carries approximately 20,000 clones, around an eighth recorded once. Among the patients, none had received any treatment before thyroid surgery. The sequenced material came from blood. The source of these receptors is a female donor with papillary thyroid cancer or a benign thyroid nodule (not recorded which). Some clones in this sample may be carry-over from other donors' samples.

This clone appeared many times. The CDR3 region is CASSDHGSAAGTF. The CDR3 bases are TGCGCCAGCAGCGACCACGGGTCAGCGGCGGGCACCTTC. The rearrangement links TRBV5-1 to TRBJ1-2; no clear D gene. Germline-derived CDR1 and CDR2 are SGHRS and YFSETQ. The CDR3 loop spans 13 amino acids. V was cut by 4 bases and J by 13 bases, with 20 bases left in between.

This clone was seen ten or more times. The rearrangement joins TRBV5-1 to TRBJ2-1; TRBD2 agrees at 8 bases. Germline V gene lookup returns CDR1 SGHRS and CDR2 YFSETQ. The CDR3 extends over 15 amino acids. V dropped 4 bases and J dropped 5; count of bases not matched to a gene: 8. CDR3 region: CASSRGLVQNNEQFF. CDR3 nucleotide sequence: TGCGCCAGCAGCCGGGGACTAGTTCAGAACAATGAGCAGTTCTTC.

This clone was observed many times. The chain carries TRBV2 and TRBJ1-1; D not certain. The CDR3 consists of 13 residues. Germline CDR1 reads SNHLY; CDR2 reads FYNNEI. The germline V and J ends were trimmed by 4 bases and 1 base, with 7 bases remaining between them. As DNA, the CDR3 is TGTGCCAGCAGTGCTAACAAGAACACTGAAGCTTTCTTT. Its translation is CASSANKNTEAFF.

At least ten counts were recorded for this clone. The gene calls are TRBV10-3 and TRBJ2-7; D remains ambiguous. CDR1 and CDR2 from the germline V gene are ENHRY and SYGVKD. V was trimmed by 5 bases and J by 4 bases, leaving 9 bases between them. The CDR3 is made up of 12 amino acids. The CDR3 nucleotides are TGTGCCATCAGTAAGGAGCTATACGAGCAGTACTTC. This encodes CAISKELYEQYF.

This clone was counted ten times or more. This same CDR3 is encoded by further DNA sequences in the sample. The chain joins TRBV19 to TRBJ1-5; D not certain. Germline V gene lookup returns CDR1 LNHDA and CDR2 SQIVND (reference sequence). This CDR3 comprises 13 residues. V lost 3 bases and J 4 bases, leaving 7 bases between the germline ends. The CDR3 here is CASSMRQNQPQHF. The CDR3 nucleotides read TGTGCCAGTAGTATGAGGCAGAATCAGCCCCAGCATTTT. Full variable domain (remainder filled in from reference TRBV19 and TRBJ1-5): DGGITQSPKYLFRKEGQNVTLSCEQNLNHDAMYWYRQDPGQGLRLIYYSQIVNDFQKGDIAEGYSVSREKKESFPLTVTSAQKNPTAFYLCASSMRQNQPQHFGDGTRLSIL.

Remarks on this clone: A much larger clone lies one base from this, so it may be a read error. This chain connects TRBV5-6 to TRBJ2-7; D perhaps matches TRBD1 (6 bases). Per germline, CDR1 SGHDT and CDR2 YYEEEE. This CDR3 has 14 amino acids. V was clipped by 0 bases and J by 9 bases, with 16 bases between them. The CDR3 nucleotides are TGTGCCAGCAGCTTGGACAGGGAACACATCCGGCAGTACTTC. This codes for CASSLDREHIRQYF. Complete variable domain (other parts from reference TRBV5-6 and TRBJ2-7): DAGVTQSPTHLIKTRGQQVTLRCSPKSGHDTVSWYQQALGQGPQFIFQYYEEEERQRGNFPDRFSGHQFPNYSSELNVNALLLGDSALYLCASSLDREHIRQYFGPGTRLTVT.

The chain couples TRBV5-1 to TRBJ2-3, with unresolved D. The CDR3 consists of 14 residues. V was shortened by 0 bases and J by 6 bases, with 11 bases between the two germline ends. Germline CDR1 is SGHRS and CDR2 is YFSETQ. CDR3 amino acids: CASSLVGRADTQYF. CDR3 nucleotides: TGCGCCAGCAGCTTGGTTGGCCGGGCGGATACGCAGTATTTT.

The table lists this clone with a few counts. This sequence may be a read error, since a much larger clone differs from it by one base. CDR3 sequence: CASSPTYGSSYEQYF. The CDR3 nucleotides read TGTGCCAGCAGCCCAACGTACGGGAGCTCCTACGAGCAGTACTTC. The chain employs TRBV7-9 and TRBJ2-7; TRBD2 is a possible D gene (6 bases). The length of the CDR3 is 15 residues. Germline CDR1 SEHNR, CDR2 FQNEAQ (reference sequence). Deletions cut 5 bases from V and 0 bases from J, with 14 bases between.

In the case of this clone: In the same sample, other DNA sequences code for this CDR3. The chain has TRBV5-1 and TRBJ2-2; weak D call: TRBD2 (5 bases). V was clipped by 5 bases and J by 5 bases, with 25 bases between them. This CDR3 region has 18 residues. Germline CDR1 and CDR2: SGHRS and YFSETQ. CDR3 nucleotides: TGCGCCAGCAGTTACAGCAGTTCGATATGGGGAGCAACCGGGGAGCTGTTTTTT. This codes for CASSYSSSIWGATGELFF. Together with reference TRBV5-1 and TRBJ2-2, the CDR3 gives the full variable domain: KAGVTQTPRYLIKTRGQQVTLSCSPISGHRSVSWYQQTPGQGLQFLFEYFSETQRNKGNFPGRFSGRQFSNSRSEMNVSTLELGDSALYLCASSYSSSIWGATGELFFGEGSRLTVL.

Ten or more counts support this clone. The chain couples TRBV12-5 to TRBJ2-5; the match to TRBD2 covers 8 bases. CDR1 is LGHNT and CDR2 is FRNRAP in the germline V gene. The V gene end was trimmed by 5 bases and the J gene end by 5 bases; junction bases not matched to a gene: 7. CDR3 length: 14 amino acids. This CDR3 is CASGPPGGWETQYF. CDR3 nucleotides: TGTGCTAGTGGTCCCCCGGGGGGGTGGGAGACCCAGTACTTC.

The V and J genes are TRBV15 and TRBJ1-5; D call uncertain. The CDR3 covers 16 residues. Germline V gives CDR1 LNHNV, CDR2 YYDKDF (reference sequence). V was clipped by 5 bases and J by 6 bases, with 20 bases between them. The CDR3 DNA reads TGTGCCACCAGCGGCGTGGGTGGGCAGTTGTGTCAGCCCCAGCATTTT. Protein product: CATSGVGGQLCQPQHF.